This T cell receptor (beta chain) was found in a study of shared clonotypes between healthy human individuals (dated by TCRdb to about 2020). As for the study more broadly: The cohort comprised two women and three men aged 18 to 49 years. For each donor, CD4 naive and CD4 memory were each run on three plates, CD8 naive on two plates, and CD8 memory on one plate. To estimate repertoire size and how much clonotypes are shared between individuals, the study performed deep sequencing of blood TCR repertoires from a handful of healthy adults. Different laboratories and diverse techniques were used to prepare libraries and sequence TCR repertoires, to increase sequencing depth and limit assay-specific biases. Each donor's leukapheresis produced roughly between roughly 0.9 and 8.9 billion PBMCs. Beyond this particular receptor, the publication reports: Larger estimated clonotype richness was generally found for naive subsets than for memory subsets. Incomplete sequencing was indicated by rarefaction of sorted-subset datasets, despite the large sequencing depth. The small number of donors limited the genetic and exposure-history diversity represented. Based on pairwise subsampling, the degree of clonotype sharing among donors was expected to be affected by sequencing depth. Sampling was limited to blood, and TCR repertoires in tissue likely differ from TCR repertoires in blood. Higher generation probabilities were observed for clonotypes shared by all four sorted-subset donors than for non-shared clonotypes. Across four donors, around 5% of naive CD4, roughly 3.3% of naive CD8, around 2.5% of memory CD4, and about 0.4% of memory CD8 clonotypes were shared.

The donors were healthy, HIV-negative adults who had no recently reported acute infections or vaccinations. Only Caucasian adults living in Nashville, Tennessee, USA were represented among the donors. Magnetic negative selection was used to enrich CD4+ T cells, after which naive cells were positively selected on CD45RA and the negative fraction became the memory subset. Blood was collected by leukapheresis, and PBMCs were isolated by Ficoll-Histopaque density gradient centrifugation and then cryopreserved in liquid nitrogen vapor phase. Purity and quantity of every magnetically sorted T cell population were checked by analytical flow cytometry. Genomic DNA was isolated from every sorted fraction and measured by UV absorbance on a Nanodrop 2000c. Including cysteine and phenylalanine, the CDR3 has 18 amino acids. Only CDR3 DNA remains: 54 bases, in frame from the first base. Trimming accounts for 2 bases at V and 4 bases at J, while the number of junction bases matched to no gene is 13. CDR1 SGHTS and CDR2 YDEGEE were looked up in the germline V gene.

TCR CDR3 regions were amplified from genomic DNA by multiplex PCR using the deep immunoSEQ assay. For each cell subset, the extracted genomic DNA was distributed evenly across all wells of several immunoSEQ 96-well plates, and each plate served as one replicate. Each replicate PCR for sorted subsets received approximately 200 ng genomic DNA, equal to roughly 29,000 T cell genomes. Purified libraries were quantified with a Qubit 3.0 fluorometer, sized on a Bioanalyzer 2100, and re-quantified with the KAPA Library Quantification kit. Each immunoSEQ 96-well plate was sequenced on its own single-read 150-cycle Illumina NextSeq 550 flow cell. Per the original workflow: Because the immunoSEQ output included only junctional sequences and no quality scores, the filtering could not be the same as the filtering used for full-length reads. Sequences were annotated with PyIR, a Python wrapper for IgBLAST v1.9, using IMGT germline references to assign V/J genes and CDR3. Any read was removed if the V/J assignment was weak (E-value above 1e-6), the CDR3 was missing, or the read contained stop codons, out-of-frame junctions, or ambiguous translated residues. V3J clonotypes were defined by identical inferred V gene, J gene, and CDR3 amino acid sequence. Percentage overlap between repertoires was calculated by dividing the number of shared unique clonotypes by the size of the smaller repertoire. Repertoire richness was assessed with RTK rarefaction, the Chao1 estimator, and Recon v2.1 estimates of unobserved clonotypes. Generation probabilities for all TCRbeta clonotypes obtained by the gDNA method from a few donors were computed using OLGA. Imported from immuneACCESS, the table was reduced by TCRdb to in-frame sequences with V and J called. These copies leave out some clones; in studies compared against another copy, an unresolved V gene accounts for under half, and the cause of the remainder is not known. V, J and clone size were drawn from that table, and D and trimming were deduced from the DNA. For this sample there are about 770,000 clones; over 55% appear just once. In total, the top ten clones hold about 1.8% of the sample.

Comment on this clone: Its cognate antigen has yet to be identified. No base quality information exists; no much larger clone differs at one position.

What was sequenced was memory CD4+ T cells sorted from blood. The sample's cell subset or site, from its label and the paper: CD45RA-negative fraction. The V gene is TRBV5-8 and the J gene is TRBJ2-7, with 12 bases matching TRBD2. The sequence came from a woman in her twenties or thirties in good health. This receptor has the CDR3 CASSFRYATSGRTYEQYF. The DNA sequence is given as TGTGCCAGCAGCTTCCGTTACGCAACTAGCGGGAGGACTTACGAGCAGTACTTC.